Presented here are 31 T cell receptor beta chains from one specimen sequenced in a study of T cells in localized non-small cell lung cancer. The method was immunoSEQ multiplex PCR; TCRdb's version includes in-frame clones alone and lacks a portion of them. The data hold 70,000 to 95,000 clones, with roughly 93% observed a single time. The source was PBMCs, collected before any cancer treatment. These receptor sequences come from a woman aged 40 to 75 with stage II squamous cell lung carcinoma.

V gene TRBV4-1 combines with J gene TRBJ1-2, with D unresolved. This CDR3 spans 12 amino acids. Germline assignment: CDR1 MGHRA and CDR2 YSYEKL. Trimming shortened V by 0 bases and J by 7 bases, and 6 bases separated the two germline ends. The CDR3 reads CASSQEAGGYTF. The CDR3 bases are TGCGCCAGCAGCCAAGAAGCTGGTGGCTACACCTTC.

The chain joins TRBV4-1 to TRBJ1-1, with D possibly TRBD1 on 6 matching bases. Germline values: CDR1 MGHRA, CDR2 YSYEKL. The CDR3 has 14 amino acids. V lost 0 bases, J lost 4 bases, and 9 bases lay in between. The CDR3 DNA sequence: TGCGCCAGCAGCCAAGAGAGGGGGGGCACTGAAGCTTTCTTT. It is translated as CASSQERGGTEAFF.

About this clone: A junction end diverges from the germline sequence, so it may reflect a read error. CDR3 nucleotide sequence: TGCGCCAGCAGCTGGGACAGGAACTTTGGCTACACCTTC. Translation: CASSWDRNFGYTF. The chain has TRBV5-1 and TRBJ1-2; 8 bases agree with TRBD1. Per the germline V gene, CDR1 is SGHRS and CDR2 is YFSETQ. CDR3 size: 13 residues.

V is TRBV7-9 and J is TRBJ2-5, with 7 bases matching TRBD1. CDR1 and CDR2 from the germline V gene are SEHNR and FQNEAQ (reference sequence). The CDR3 sequence is 15 residues long. Trimming took 5 bases from V and 2 from J; bases not matched to a gene: 8. CDR3 DNA sequence: TGTGCCAGCAGCCGGCCCACGGGACAGCAAGAGACCCAGTACTTC. Translating gives CASSRPTGQQETQYF.

The chain carries TRBV7-9 and TRBJ2-5; D is unclear. CDR1 and CDR2 (germline): SEHNR, FQNEAQ (reference sequence). The germline V and J ends were trimmed by 6 bases and 5 bases, with 16 bases remaining between them. The CDR3 is made up of 14 amino acids. The DNA of the CDR3 is TGTGCCAGCAGTCCTCCGGGCTGGACCGAGACCCAGTACTTC. Translation gives CASSPPGWTETQYF.

This rearrangement joins TRBV5-5 to TRBJ2-2; 11 bases are shared with TRBD2. CDR1 is SGHKS, CDR2 YYEKEE, per germline (reference sequence). CDR3 length: 16 amino acids. V shed 2 bases, J shed 7 bases, and the junction held 7 bases outside the gene matches. The CDR3 here is CASSLNSGRALGELFF. The CDR3 DNA sequence: TGTGCCAGCAGCTTAAATAGCGGGAGGGCCCTCGGGGAGCTGTTTTTT.

This chain uses TRBV6-5 with TRBJ2-5; tentatively, D is TRBD1 or TRBD2 (6 bases each). CDR3 size: 14 residues. Trimming stripped 0 bases from V and 5 bases from J, with 10 bases between. Per germline, CDR1 MNHEY and CDR2 SVGAGI. The chain's CDR3 is CASSYSGGHETQYF. CDR3 nucleotide sequence: TGTGCCAGCAGTTACTCAGGGGGGCATGAGACCCAGTACTTC.

This clone was observed a single time. The gene calls are TRBV27 and TRBJ1-4; D is unresolved. CDR1 MNHEY and CDR2 SMNVEV come from the germline V gene (reference sequence). With 6 bases removed from V and 5 bases from J, the gap between germline ends came to 16 bases. The CDR3 loop spans 15 amino acids. CDR3 in DNA: TGTGCCAGCAGCCCTTCCCCCCCGGGCAATGAAAAACTGTTTTTT. Its protein product is CASSPSPPGNEKLFF. The entire variable domain, with the rest obtained from reference TRBV27 and TRBJ1-4, is as follows: EAQVTQNPRYLITVTGKKLTVTCSQNMNHEYMSWYRQDPGLGLRQIYYSMNVEVTDKGDVPEGYKVSRKEKRNFPLILESPSPNQTSLYFCASSPSPPGNEKLFFGSGTQLSVL.

The V call is TRBV5-1, the J call TRBJ2-5; 7 bases line up with TRBD1. The CDR3 length is 12 residues. Germline assignment: CDR1 SGHRS and CDR2 YFSETQ. V was pared by 7 bases and J by 7 bases, with 7 bases of the junction left unmatched. CDR3 in DNA: TGCGCCAGCGGGACAGATGAGGGGACCCAGTACTTC. Translating gives CASGTDEGTQYF.

V usage is TRBV10-2 and J usage is TRBJ2-1; the D gene is possibly TRBD2 (5 bases). Trimming removed 0 bases at V and 10 bases at J, with 10 bases between. The CDR3 consists of 13 residues. Looked up from germline, CDR1 is WSHSY and CDR2 is SAAADI. CDR3 loop: CASSESLAREQFF. CDR3 DNA sequence: TGCGCCAGCAGTGAGTCCCTAGCACGGGAGCAGTTCTTC.

The rearrangement links TRBV7-8 to TRBJ1-2; no definite D call. The germline V gene encodes CDR1 SGHVS and CDR2 FQNEAQ. Trimming shortened V by 1 base and J by 4 bases, and 13 bases separated the two germline ends. The CDR3 has 15 residues. The CDR3 is CASSLVGAPTYGYTF. In DNA form, the CDR3 reads TGTGCCAGCAGCTTAGTTGGAGCACCAACCTATGGCTACACCTTC.

Written as DNA, the CDR3 is TGCAGCGCTCAGGGTGAGGGCAATCAGCCCCAGCATTTT. Protein product: CSAQGEGNQPQHF. The genes are TRBV29-1 and TRBJ1-5, with D tentatively TRBD1 (5 bases). Germline V gives CDR1 SQVTM, CDR2 ANQGSEA. The CDR3 has 13 residues. Trimming took 7 bases from V and 2 from J, leaving 12 bases between them.

The chain employs TRBV11-3 and TRBJ2-6; D is perhaps TRBD2 (6 bases). Germline assignment: CDR1 SGHNT and CDR2 YENEEA. The CDR3 runs to 18 residues. V was pared by 5 bases and J by 0 bases, with 17 bases between. The CDR3 nucleotides read TGTGCCAGCAGCCCGGGGGAGAGCTCTCACTCTGGGGCCAACGTCCTGACTTTC. Its translation: CASSPGESSHSGANVLTF. The full variable domain, in which reference TRBV11-3 and TRBJ2-6 provide the parts outside the CDR3, is EAGVVQSPRYKIIEKKQPVAFWCNPISGHNTLYWYLQNLGQGPELLIRYENEEAVDDSQLPKDRFSAERLKGVDSTLKIQPAELGDSAVYLCASSPGESSHSGANVLTFGAGSRLTVL.

The chain links TRBV5-4 to TRBJ1-4, with D possibly TRBD1 on 5 matching bases. This CDR3 region has 15 residues. From germline, CDR1 is SGHNT and CDR2 YYREEE (reference sequence). Trimming shortened V by 1 base and J by 3 bases, and 10 bases separated the two germline ends. CDR3 residues: CASSLSRAPNEKLFF. CDR3 in DNA: TGTGCCAGCAGCTTGTCCAGGGCTCCTAATGAAAAACTGTTTTTT.

The chain recombines TRBV7-9 with TRBJ2-3, with 8 bases matching TRBD2. The length of the CDR3 is 15 residues. Germline CDR1 is SEHNR and CDR2 is FQNEAQ (reference sequence). V trimming: 5 bases; J trimming: 1 base; junction bases outside the gene matches: 5. CDR3 region: CASSPSAGGTDTQYF. For the CDR3, the DNA is TGTGCCAGCAGCCCCTCAGCGGGAGGCACAGATACGCAGTATTTT.

This clone was counted a few times. The chain links TRBV30 to TRBJ1-4; unclear D gene. V lost 0 bases and J lost 10, with 6 bases in between. The CDR3 length is 11 residues. From germline, CDR1 is GTSNPN and CDR2 SVGIG (reference sequence). CDR3 in DNA: TGTGCCTGGAGTGTAGGAGGAAAACTGTTTTTT. The encoded protein is CAWSVGGKLFF. The full variable domain, with the rest looked up from reference TRBV30 and TRBJ1-4, is SQTIHQWPATLVQPVGSPLSLECTVEGTSNPNLYWYRQAAGRGLQLLFYSVGIGQISSEVPQNLSASRPQDRQFILSSKKLLLSDSGFYLCAWSVGGKLFFGSGTQLSVL.

This clone was observed at least ten times. The rearrangement links TRBV6-1 to TRBJ1-1; 7 bases are shared with TRBD1. This CDR3 is 14 amino acids long. In germline, CDR1 is MNHNS, CDR2 SASEGT. J gave up 3 bases and V 4 bases, and 5 bases lay outside the gene matches. This chain's CDR3 is CASSAPGQYTEAFF. The DNA for the CDR3 is TGTGCCAGCAGTGCACCGGGACAGTACACTGAAGCTTTCTTT.

The chain has TRBV5-8 and TRBJ1-1; no firm D call. The germline V gene encodes CDR1 SGHTS and CDR2 YDEGEE. The V and J ends lost 0 bases and 11 bases respectively, with 11 bases between them. The CDR3 totals 12 residues. Here the CDR3 reads CASSLESGGAFF. The CDR3 nucleotides are TGTGCCAGCAGCTTGGAAAGCGGTGGGGCTTTCTTT.

The rearrangement links TRBV29-1 to TRBJ1-2; 8 bases match TRBD1. Germline V gene sequence: CDR1 SQVTM, CDR2 ANQGSEA. The CDR3 is 13 amino acids. Unmatched junction bases numbered 9, after V lost 5 bases and J lost 7 bases. The DNA of the CDR3 is TGCAGCGTTCCACGTACAGGGGGGACTGGCTACACCTTC. Amino acids: CSVPRTGGTGYTF.

J is TRBJ2-2 and V is TRBV5-1; 8 bases agree with TRBD1. CDR3 length: 16 residues. Germline CDR1 SGHRS, CDR2 YFSETQ. Germline trimming cut 3 bases from V and 4 bases from J; bases unmatched to any gene: 8. CDR3 sequence: CASSSRGQDFTGELFF. The CDR3 region has the DNA TGCGCCAGCAGCTCGAGGGGACAGGACTTCACCGGGGAGCTGTTTTTT.

The J gene is TRBJ1-2, the V gene TRBV5-6; the match to TRBD1 covers 11 bases. The length of the CDR3 is 15 residues. Per germline, CDR1 SGHDT and CDR2 YYEEEE. The J segment lost 7 bases and the V segment lost 3 bases, leaving 8 bases of the junction unmatched. In nucleotides, the CDR3 is TGTGCCAGCAGCTCAGTACCCGGGACAGGGGGTGGCTACACCTTC. It specifies CASSSVPGTGGGYTF.

V gene TRBV10-1 combines with J gene TRBJ2-2; 7 bases are shared with TRBD2. This CDR3 comprises 14 residues. With 5 bases clipped from V and 4 bases from J, the junction kept 4 bases outside the gene matches. The germline CDR1 and CDR2 sequences are WNHNN and SYGVQD (reference sequence). The CDR3 sequence is CASSQSGVTGELFF. The CDR3, as DNA: TGCGCCAGCAGTCAGAGCGGGGTCACCGGGGAGCTGTTTTTT.

This sequence joins TRBV6-1 and TRBJ1-1, with no clear D. The V gene's germline CDR1 is MNHNS and CDR2 SASEGT. The CDR3 sequence is 12 residues long. V was cut by 8 bases and J by 2 bases, with 9 bases left in between. CDR3 residues: CASAAANTEAFF. Written as DNA, the CDR3 is TGTGCCAGCGCTGCTGCTAACACTGAAGCTTTCTTT.

The chain links TRBV15 to TRBJ1-2, with 7 bases fitting TRBD1. This CDR3 is 12 amino acids long. V shed 3 bases and J 5 bases; nucleotides not matched to a gene: 0. The germline V gene has CDR1 LNHNV and CDR2 YYDKDF (reference sequence). The CDR3 here is CATSRTGYGYTF. CDR3 coding DNA: TGTGCCACCAGCAGGACAGGGTATGGCTACACCTTC.

The chain combines TRBV11-2 with TRBJ2-7, with unresolved D. Between the trimmed V and J ends, which lost 5 bases and 0 bases, there was a span of 17 bases. The length of the CDR3 is 16 residues. Germline CDR1 is SGHAT and CDR2 is FQNNGV. CDR3 DNA: TGTGCCAGCAGCCTCAGGATTGAGGCAAGCTCCTACGAGCAGTACTTC. This sequence encodes CASSLRIEASSYEQYF.

J is TRBJ2-1 and V is TRBV19; D call uncertain. The CDR3 is 13 residues long. Between the trimmed V and J ends, which lost 7 bases and 1 base, there was a span of 8 bases. CDR1 and CDR2 (germline): LNHDA, SQIVND (reference sequence). CDR3 region: CASMKASYNEQFF. In DNA, the CDR3 is TGTGCCAGTATGAAGGCTTCCTACAATGAGCAGTTCTTC.

The chain links TRBV5-1 to TRBJ1-2, with a weak D call TRBD1 (6 bases). V was shortened by 5 bases and J by 1 base, with 9 bases between the two germline ends. The length of the CDR3 is 13 residues. Germline V CDR1 and CDR2: SGHRS, YFSETQ. CDR3 in amino acids: CASRDSVNYGYTF. CDR3 nucleotides: TGCGCCAGCAGGGACAGTGTTAACTATGGCTACACCTTC.

V and J are TRBV28 and TRBJ1-4; 8 nucleotides agree with TRBD1. Germline loops: CDR1 MDHEN, CDR2 SYDVKM. The V segment lost 4 bases and the J segment 6 bases; nucleotides outside the gene matches: 7. The CDR3 has 15 amino acids. The CDR3 DNA sequence: TGTGCCAGCAGTTCCGGACAGGGTTGGGATGAAAAACTGTTTTTT. Protein sequence: CASSSGQGWDEKLFF.

The V gene is TRBV5-8, the J gene TRBJ1-4; the match to TRBD1 covers 8 bases. The CDR3 consists of 15 residues. The J segment lost 8 bases and the V segment lost 3 bases, leaving 9 bases of the junction unmatched. Germline CDR1 SGHTS, CDR2 YDEGEE. Here the CDR3 reads CASSSITGGREKLFF. In DNA, the CDR3 is TGTGCCAGCAGCTCAATCACAGGGGGTAGAGAAAAACTGTTTTTT.

The gene calls are TRBV7-9 and TRBJ1-6; D gene unclear. The V end lost 5 bases, the J end lost 13 bases, and 12 bases lay between the germline ends. Germline V gene lookup returns CDR1 SEHNR and CDR2 FQNEAQ (reference sequence). The CDR3 totals 12 residues. Written as DNA, the CDR3 is TGTGCCAGCAGCCCCGTCAGCCAGCCCCTCCACTTT. This translates into CASSPVSQPLHF.

V is TRBV5-1 and J is TRBJ2-7; 7 bases map to TRBD1. The CDR3 totals 15 residues. CDR1 is SGHRS and CDR2 is YFSETQ in the germline V gene. With 0 bases clipped from V and 4 bases from J, the junction kept 7 bases outside the gene matches. CDR3 region: CASSLAGTEFYEQYF. Written as DNA, the CDR3 is TGCGCCAGCAGCTTGGCCGGGACAGAATTTTACGAGCAGTACTTC.